Each of the 23 T cell receptor beta chains below was sequenced from the same sample in a study of T cell responses to AZD1222 COVID-19 vaccine. The repertoire was sequenced with immunoSEQ multiplex PCR; TCRdb's copy has only in-frame clones and lacks some. This sample has 120,000 to 150,000 clones; approximately 89% occur once, and the top ten carry around 1.5%. Specimen: peripheral blood, collected 28 days after the second AZD1222 dose. The receptors derive from an adult who received the AZD1222 COVID-19 vaccine.

The chain joins TRBV5-1 to TRBJ2-5; TRBD1 matches at 9 bases. Germline lookup yields CDR1 SGHRS and CDR2 YFSETQ. Trimming cost V 3 bases and J 5 bases; bases outside gene matches: 5. The CDR3 extends over 14 amino acids. The CDR3 loop reads CASSSGQGTETQYF. Here the CDR3 DNA reads TGCGCCAGCAGCTCTGGACAGGGGACCGAGACCCAGTACTTC.

The chain links TRBV30 to TRBJ1-6; 7 bases fit TRBD1. Germline V CDR1 and CDR2: GTSNPN, SVGIG (reference sequence). The V segment lost 1 base and the J segment 9 bases; nucleotides outside the gene matches: 3. This CDR3 has 13 amino acids. The CDR3 DNA reads as TGTGCCTGGAGTGGACAGGGAGGTTCACCCCTCCACTTT. This encodes CAWSGQGGSPLHF.

With respect to this clone: The same CDR3 also results from other DNA sequences found in this sample. The chain links TRBV7-2 to TRBJ1-3, with D hard to call. Trimming removed 3 bases at V and 0 bases at J, with 6 bases between. CDR3 length: 14 amino acids. Germline values: CDR1 SGHTA, CDR2 FQGNSA. The CDR3 bases are TGTGCCAGCAGCTTGATGCTCTCTGGAAACACCATATATTTT. Its translation: CASSLMLSGNTIYF.

The chain recombines TRBV12-5 with TRBJ1-1, with 7 bases aligning to TRBD1. Germline trimming cut 2 bases from V and 1 base from J; bases unmatched to any gene: 7. CDR1 is LGHNT and CDR2 is FRNRAP in the germline V gene. The CDR3 extends over 16 amino acids. CDR3 DNA sequence: TGTGCTAGTGGTTTGCCCAGGGGACAGCAGAACACTGAAGCTTTCTTT. Protein: CASGLPRGQQNTEAFF.

V is TRBV7-9 and J is TRBJ1-1; D perhaps matches TRBD1 (5 bases). The germline V gene encodes CDR1 SEHNR and CDR2 FQNEAQ (reference sequence). The CDR3 runs 16 residues. The germline V and J ends were trimmed by 2 bases and 7 bases, with 20 bases remaining between them. CDR3 amino acids: CASSLTLYGRGVEAFF. The DNA for the CDR3 is TGTGCCAGCAGCTTAACTTTATACGGGCGGGGGGTTGAAGCTTTCTTT.

V and J are TRBV28 and TRBJ2-7; tentative D call: TRBD1 (6 bases). Germline V CDR1 and CDR2: MDHEN, SYDVKM. The ends were cut back, 6 bases at V and 5 bases at J, with 17 bases in the middle. The CDR3 totals 14 residues. CDR3 sequence: CASSPPQGSDEQYF. CDR3 in DNA: TGTGCCAGCAGCCCCCCACAGGGTTCTGACGAGCAGTACTTC. The complete variable domain, with remaining parts taken from reference TRBV28 and TRBJ2-7, reads DVKVTQSSRYLVKRTGEKVFLECVQDMDHENMFWYRQDPGLGLRLIYFSYDVKMKEKGDIPEGYSVSREKKERFSLILESASTNQTSMYLCASSPPQGSDEQYFGPGTRLTVT.

The CDR3 protein is CASSRREAGYTF. The CDR3 coding sequence is TGTGCCAGCAGCCGACGTGAAGCCGGCTACACCTTC. V and J are TRBV11-3 and TRBJ1-2; no reliable D call. This CDR3 has 12 amino acids. The germline V and J ends were trimmed by 5 bases and 8 bases, with 12 bases remaining between them. Germline loops: CDR1 SGHNT, CDR2 YENEEA.

The chain couples TRBV9 to TRBJ2-5; D is unclear. Germline CDR1 is SGDLS and CDR2 is YYNGEE. There are 14 residues in the CDR3. With 2 bases removed from V and 2 bases from J, the gap between germline ends came to 10 bases. The CDR3 sequence: CASSVSGLQETQYF. The CDR3 DNA reads TGTGCCAGCAGCGTGAGTGGGTTGCAAGAGACCCAGTACTTC.

The CDR3 bases are TGTGCCAGCAGCCTTAGCGGTGGCTCCTACAATGAGCAGTTCTTC. The encoded protein is CASSLSGGSYNEQFF. This chain uses TRBV7-8 with TRBJ2-1; maybe TRBD2 (6 bases). CDR1 SGHVS and CDR2 FQNEAQ come from the germline V gene. The CDR3 length is 15 residues. V was trimmed by 5 bases and J by 0 bases, leaving 11 bases between them. The full variable domain, in which reference TRBV7-8 and TRBJ2-1 provide the parts outside the CDR3, is GAGVSQSPRYKVAKRGQDVALRCDPISGHVSLFWYQQALGQGPEFLTYFQNEAQLDKSGLPSDRFFAERPEGSVSTLKIQRTQQEDSAVYLCASSLSGGSYNEQFFGPGTRLTVL.

The chain employs TRBV28 and TRBJ2-1, with 7 nucleotides matching TRBD2. Germline CDR1 is MDHEN and CDR2 is SYDVKM. The V segment lost 6 bases and the J segment 7 bases; nucleotides outside the gene matches: 9. This CDR3 has 14 amino acids. The CDR3 spells CASSLPHSGNEQFF. CDR3 nucleotides: TGTGCCAGCAGCCTACCCCATAGCGGGAATGAGCAGTTCTTC.

The chain links TRBV7-9 to TRBJ2-5; 9 nucleotides match TRBD1. CDR3 length: 14 amino acids. Germline V gene sequence: CDR1 SEHNR, CDR2 FQNEAQ (reference sequence). The V and J ends lost 5 bases and 5 bases, in that order; junction bases with no gene match: 6. The CDR3 DNA follows: TGTGCCAGCAGCCGGGGACAGGGCGGGGAGACCCAGTACTTC. Amino acid sequence: CASSRGQGGETQYF.

The chain uses TRBV5-1 and TRBJ2-5; 8 nucleotides match TRBD1. The CDR3 has 17 residues. Germline assignment: CDR1 SGHRS and CDR2 YFSETQ. V was clipped by 4 bases and J by 2 bases; unmatched bases: 13. This CDR3 reads CASSAGAGGWDQETQYF. CDR3 DNA: TGCGCCAGCAGCGCAGGGGCAGGGGGCTGGGATCAAGAGACCCAGTACTTC.

The V call is TRBV4-2, the J call TRBJ2-4, with a possible D match to TRBD2 (6 bases). CDR3 length: 18 amino acids. Germline CDR1 and CDR2: LGHNA and YNFKEQ. V was pared by 0 bases and J by 0 bases, with 15 bases between. DNA of the CDR3: TGTGCCAGCAGCCAAGAAAGTAGCGGACCAGTAGCCAAAAACATTCAGTACTTC. Protein: CASSQESSGPVAKNIQYF.

The V and J genes are TRBV2 and TRBJ1-1; D might be TRBD1 (5 bases). CDR1 and CDR2 (germline): SNHLY, FYNNEI. CDR3 length equals 16 residues. The ends were cut back, 6 bases at V and 3 bases at J, with 20 bases in the middle. CDR3 sequence: CASSDGTFVLDTEAFF. The CDR3 DNA reads as TGTGCCAGCAGCGACGGGACCTTCGTTTTAGACACTGAAGCTTTCTTT. The whole variable domain, remainder taken from reference TRBV2 and TRBJ1-1, is EPEVTQTPSHQVTQMGQEVILRCVPISNHLYFYWYRQILGQKVEFLVSFYNNEISEKSEIFDDQFSVERPDGSNFTLKIRSTKLEDSAMYFCASSDGTFVLDTEAFFGQGTRLTVV.

Concerning this clone itself: Distinct nucleotide sequences in the sample also encode this CDR3. The V gene is TRBV7-3, the J gene TRBJ2-6; D call uncertain. Germline values: CDR1 SGHTA, CDR2 FQGTGA. The CDR3 spans 15 residues. With 5 bases removed from V and 0 bases from J, the gap between germline ends came to 8 bases. CDR3 DNA: TGTGCCAGCAGCCCCGGAAGCTCTGGGGCCAACGTCCTGACTTTC. Its translation is CASSPGSSGANVLTF.

With regard to this clone: In this CDR3 the conserved last residue, phenylalanine or tryptophan, is missing, so a read error is likely. The limits of the CDR3 on the DNA are not certain, so only TCRdb's listed CDR3 is given. The chain carries TRBV4-2 and TRBJ1-1; TRBD1 was called by the table and not checked on the DNA. Termini included, the CDR3 measures 17 amino acids. The germline V gene has CDR1 LGHNA and CDR2 YNFKEQ. The CDR3 region is CASSQDEGVDRTHVFLL.

This chain joins TRBV6-6 and TRBJ2-7, with a possible D match to TRBD2 (6 bases). The V end was cut by 10 bases, the J end by 5 bases, with 18 bases between. This CDR3 spans 13 amino acids. Germline V gives CDR1 MNHNY, CDR2 SVGAGI (reference sequence). CDR3 region: CAINGGGNHEQYF. CDR3 nucleotides: TGTGCCATCAACGGGGGAGGTAACCACGAGCAGTACTTC.

The rearrangement links TRBV6-5 to TRBJ2-1; possibly TRBD2 for D (5 bases). Per the germline V gene, CDR1 is MNHEY and CDR2 is SVGAGI. This CDR3 has 15 residues. V lost 1 base and J 6 bases, leaving 13 bases between the germline ends. The CDR3 protein is CASSYFAGPGNEQFF. CDR3 coding DNA: TGTGCCAGCAGTTACTTCGCGGGTCCAGGCAATGAGCAGTTCTTC.

This chain links TRBV7-6 with TRBJ2-7; unclear D gene. The V gene lost 3 bases and the J gene lost 1 base, with 10 bases spanning the gap. The CDR3 extends over 14 amino acids. The V gene's germline CDR1 is SGHVS and CDR2 FNYEAQ. The CDR3 is CASSLTVQSYEQYF. DNA for the CDR3: TGTGCCAGCAGCTTGACGGTTCAGTCCTACGAGCAGTACTTC.

V usage is TRBV19 and J usage is TRBJ2-1; TRBD2 matches at 9 bases. CDR1 and CDR2 from the germline V gene are LNHDA and SQIVND (reference sequence). The CDR3 extends over 18 amino acids. V lost 0 bases and J lost 8; bases outside the gene matches: 14. CDR3 DNA: TGTGCCAGTAGTATAGAAGGGGCGGGAGGGCGATTTCGCCATGAGCAGTTCTTC. Translation gives CASSIEGAGGRFRHEQFF.

This clone was observed a single time. The V gene is TRBV19, the J gene TRBJ1-1; TRBD1 agrees at 7 bases. CDR3 length: 14 residues. With 5 bases clipped from V and 3 bases from J, the junction kept 6 bases outside the gene matches. Germline-derived CDR1 and CDR2 are LNHDA and SQIVND (reference sequence). CDR3 loop: CASSHGTADTEAFF. The CDR3 DNA reads as TGTGCCAGTAGTCACGGGACAGCGGACACTGAAGCTTTCTTT.

The V and J genes are TRBV5-6 and TRBJ2-2; no reliable D call. V shed 4 bases and J shed 1 base, with 5 bases lying between them. The CDR3 contains 13 residues. Germline V gene sequence: CDR1 SGHDT, CDR2 YYEEEE. The CDR3: CASSQGNTGELFF. CDR3 DNA: TGTGCCAGCAGCCAAGGGAACACCGGGGAGCTGTTTTTT.

This clone was counted many times. This sequence joins TRBV30 and TRBJ1-1; unclear D gene. CDR3 length: 13 amino acids. The ends were cut back, 1 base at V and 6 bases at J, with 12 bases in the middle. The V gene's germline CDR1 is GTSNPN and CDR2 SVGIG (reference sequence). The DNA of the CDR3 is TGTGCCTGGAGTGACTGGGCGTTACCTGAAGCTTTCTTT. Its protein product is CAWSDWALPEAFF.